Listed below are T cell receptor beta chains from one sample, sequenced in a study of PD-1 blockade in classical Hodgkin lymphoma. Measured with immunoSEQ multiplex PCR; TCRdb has only the in-frame clones, and not every one. The profile covers under 100,000 clones, with 80% to 85% appearing a single time and more than 9% taken by the ten largest. Sequenced here: peripheral blood mononuclear cells (PBMCs), sampled at baseline. The receptors come from a human donor with classical Hodgkin lymphoma. Both conserved end residues are part of each CDR3. Each record gives: D gene, J gene, V gene, clone size, CDR3 protein, CDR3 DNA. D genes are given only for firm matches. The size of a clone is reported for some rows only, either as once, few or many, or as a class for expanded clones.

TRBD2 TRBJ2-3 TRBV5-1 NA CASSPYRRDYGSDTQYF TGCGCCAGCAGCCCCTACCGCCGGGACTACGGTTCAGATACGCAGTATTTT
NA TRBJ2-1 TRBV10-1 NA CASSREGSYNEQFF TGCGCCAGCAGTAGGGAAGGATCCTACAATGAGCAGTTCTTC
TRBD1 TRBJ1-3 TRBV19 NA CASSIAAGGFSGNTIYF TGTGCCAGTAGTATCGCGGCAGGGGGCTTCTCTGGAAACACCATATATTTT
NA TRBJ2-2 TRBV7-9 NA CASSPSEVTGELFF TGTGCCAGCAGCCCCTCGGAGGTTACCGGGGAGCTGTTTTTT
NA TRBJ1-2 TRBV7-9 NA CASSLDGDGYTF TGTGCCAGCAGCTTAGACGGGGATGGCTACACCTTC
NA TRBJ2-3 TRBV12-5 NA CASGPSGVDTQYF TGTGCTAGTGGCCCCTCTGGGGTGGATACGCAGTATTTT
TRBD2 TRBJ2-7 TRBV11-2 NA CASSFSGRAHEQYF TGTGCCAGCAGCTTCAGCGGGAGGGCCCATGAGCAGTACTTC
NA TRBJ2-7 TRBV5-1 NA CASSLAGGGSYEQYF TGCGCCAGCAGCTTGGCGGGCGGGGGCTCCTACGAGCAGTACTTT
TRBD2 TRBJ2-1 TRBV30 NA CAWSTGLAGGNEQFF TGTGCCTGGAGTACGGGACTAGCGGGAGGCAATGAGCAGTTCTTC
NA TRBJ2-1 TRBV5-6 NA CASSLTGTWEQFF TGTGCCAGCAGCTTGACAGGCACATGGGAGCAGTTCTTC
TRBD1 TRBJ1-4 TRBV5-6 NA CASSLIFGQGKRDEKLFF TGTGCCAGCAGCTTAATATTTGGACAGGGGAAGCGGGATGAAAAACTGTTTTTT
NA TRBJ2-1 TRBV29-1 NA CTFRDYNEQFF TGCACCTTTAGGGATTACAATGAGCAGTTCTTC
TRBD1 TRBJ2-6 TRBV13 few CASSRYADRGQSGANVLTF TGTGCCAGCAGCCGGTATGCGGACAGGGGACAATCTGGGGCCAACGTCCTGACTTTC
TRBD1 TRBJ1-2 TRBV19 NA CASSATGTGGRFGYGYTF TGTGCCAGTAGTGCCACCGGGACAGGGGGTCGGTTCGGCTATGGCTACACCTTC
NA TRBJ2-2 TRBV23-1 NA CASSSRDSREIGTGELFF TGCGCCAGCAGCTCCCGCGATAGCCGGGAGATCGGAACCGGGGAGCTGTTTTTT
TRBD2 TRBJ2-7 TRBV18 NA CASSPAPLAAFAYEQYF TGTGCCAGCTCACCGGCCCCCCTAGCGGCTTTCGCCTACGAGCAGTACTTC
NA TRBJ2-2 TRBV27 medium-sized CASSLRAGTGELFF TGTGCCAGCAGTTTAAGGGCAGGCACCGGGGAGCTGTTTTTT
TRBD1 TRBJ1-2 TRBV6-6 NA CASSYQQGAQGAGYTF TGTGCCAGCAGTTACCAACAGGGGGCGCAGGGTGCTGGCTACACCTTC
NA TRBJ1-5 TRBV6-1 NA CASSGDGTNQPQHF TGTGCCAGCAGCGGGGACGGTACCAATCAGCCCCAGCATTTT
NA TRBJ1-5 TRBV19 NA CASSNWDLYQPQHF TGTGCCAGTAGTAATTGGGACCTATATCAGCCCCAGCATTTT
TRBD1 TRBJ1-4 TRBV9 NA CASSAPGQGEKLFF TGTGCCAGCAGCGCCCCTGGACAGGGTGAAAAACTGTTTTTT
NA TRBJ2-3 TRBV28 once CASSYRDTQYF TGTGCCAGCAGTTATAGGGATACGCAGTATTTT
TRBD1 TRBJ2-3 TRBV14 NA CASSRIDRVPDTQYF TGTGCCAGCAGCCGCATTGACAGGGTGCCAGATACGCAGTATTTT
NA TRBJ1-3 TRBV30 NA CAWSGEVGNTIYF TGTGCCTGGAGTGGGGAGGTTGGAAACACCATATATTTT
NA TRBJ1-2 TRBV5-1 NA CASSLARGILYGYTF TGCGCCAGCAGCTTGGCCCGGGGAATCCTCTATGGCTACACCTTC
TRBD1 TRBJ1-1 TRBV19 NA CASSPHLGATGGRDTEAFF TGTGCCAGTAGTCCCCATTTGGGGGCGACAGGGGGGCGGGACACTGAAGCTTTCTTT
TRBD1 TRBJ1-2 TRBV6-1 NA CASSVHRGDYGYTF TGTGCCAGCAGTGTACACAGGGGTGACTATGGCTACACCTTC
NA TRBJ1-1 TRBV6-5 NA CAGSYSILAEAFF TGTGCCGGCAGTTACTCAATCCTGGCTGAAGCTTTCTTT
NA TRBJ2-2 TRBV5-1 NA CASSLGLANTGELFF TGCGCCAGCAGCTTAGGCTTAGCCAACACCGGGGAGCTGTTTTTT
NA TRBJ1-1 TRBV7-2 NA CASSFGGDTEAFF TGTGCCAGCAGCTTCGGGGGGGACACTGAAGCTTTCTTT
TRBD2 TRBJ2-1 TRBV2 NA CASSEGLAGYNEQFF TGTGCCAGCAGTGAAGGGCTAGCGGGTTACAATGAGCAGTTCTTC
NA TRBJ2-5 TRBV2 once CASSDLGRFVETQYF TGTGCCAGCAGTGACTTGGGCAGATTCGTGGAGACCCAGTACTTC
NA TRBJ1-5 TRBV5-5 few CASSLEHPTTSYQPQHF TGTGCCAGCAGCTTGGAACACCCCACGACCAGCTATCAGCCCCAGCATTTT
TRBD2 TRBJ2-2 TRBV9 NA CASSATSGRLAGELFF TGTGCCAGCAGCGCCACTAGCGGGAGGTTAGCTGGGGAGCTGTTTTTT
NA TRBJ1-2 TRBV5-8 few CASSQPLGQVYGYTF TGTGCCAGCAGCCAGCCCCTGGGGCAGGTCTATGGCTACACCTTC
TRBD2 TRBJ2-1 TRBV2 NA CASSQTLAGRAHRDEQFF TGTGCCAGCAGCCAAACTCTAGCGGGAAGGGCTCACCGCGATGAGCAGTTCTTC
NA TRBJ2-3 TRBV10-3 NA CAIKPGFGDTQYF TGTGCCATCAAACCCGGATTTGGAGATACGCAGTATTTT
NA TRBJ2-1 TRBV6-1 NA CASSASRSGVNEQFF TGTGCCAGCAGTGCTTCTAGAAGTGGCGTTAATGAGCAGTTCTTC
NA TRBJ2-1 TRBV28 NA CASSSLRDSYNEQFF TGTGCCAGCAGTTCTTTGAGGGATTCCTACAATGAGCAGTTCTTC
NA TRBJ1-1 TRBV7-2 few CATLNTEAFF TGTGCCACCTTAAACACTGAAGCTTTCTTT